This TCR beta chain is from a study of human T cells and chemical hapten exposure. MiXCR, run by TCRdb on the RACE reads, gives a single entry per CDR3 protein. The sample lists approximately 60,000 distinct CDR3 sequences; about 9% were seen once. Time point denoted: patch test 1, 2 weeks after DPC sensitization. Stated treatment: therapeutic diphenylcyclopropenone sensitization with weekly scalp DPC. CDR1 and CDR2 from the germline V gene are SGHDT and YYEEEE. CDR3 length: 17 residues. V lost 3 bases, J lost 1 base, and 17 bases lay in between. This specimen consisted of whole blood, obtained in connection with sensitization to the hapten diphenylcyclopropenone (DPC). The receptor comes from a woman in her 40s with alopecia areata. Some clones in this sample may be carry-over from other donors' samples. V usage is TRBV5-6 and J usage is TRBJ1-5; a possible D gene is TRBD1 (5 bases). This CDR3 is CASSSYGALYSNQPQHF. The CDR3 DNA reads TGTGCCAGCAGCTCCTATGGGGCGCTATACAGCAATCAGCCCCAGCATTTT.